The 13 T cell receptor beta chains presented below share a single source sample, sequenced in a study of prognosis after radiotherapy for stage I lung cancer (dated by TCRdb to 2020 to 2023). Sequencing took place on an Illumina HiSeq 3000. Two rounds of multiplex PCR were performed to amplify the TCR beta CDR3 region from genomic DNA. The first PCR round used primers specific to each TRBV and TRBJ gene, with sequences filed in Chinese patent CN105087789A. TCRdb reprocessing: public reads trimmed at Q25 with fastp, clones called with MiXCR, in-frame beta chains kept. Entries are consolidated by CDR3 protein sequence, retaining the most common genes and DNA. For this sample the table gives approximately 17,000 distinct CDR3 sequences, of which about 43% were detected only once. The top ten clones comprise 35% to 50% of the sample. The material was PBMCs, obtained before or after stereotactic body radiation therapy (not recorded which). These receptors came from a donor over 45 with non-small cell lung cancer.

The V and J genes are TRBV6-5 and TRBJ1-5, with D possibly being TRBD1 (5 bases). Germline V lookup: CDR1 MNHEY, CDR2 SVGAGI. The CDR3 has 14 amino acids. V was clipped by 3 bases and J by 6 bases, with 12 bases between them. The CDR3 loop is CASSYGAGRQPQHF. CDR3 nucleotide sequence: TGTGCCAGCAGTTATGGGGCAGGGCGTCAGCCCCAGCATTTT.

Many counts were recorded for this clonotype. J is TRBJ2-4 and V is TRBV20-1; 14 bases line up with TRBD2. The CDR3 runs to 17 residues. J lost 7 bases, V lost 4 bases, and 12 bases had no gene match. Germline values: CDR1 DFQATT, CDR2 SNEGSKA (reference sequence). The CDR3 DNA is TGCAGTGCTACCTCGACTAGCGGGAGGGCGAAGGGGAACATTCAGTACTTC. Encoded protein: CSATSTSGRAKGNIQYF.

There are many counts of this clonotype. This chain uses TRBV13 with TRBJ1-4; D remains ambiguous. V was shortened by 0 bases and J by 7 bases, with 6 bases between the two germline ends. The germline V gene has CDR1 PRHDT and CDR2 FYEKMQ (reference sequence). This CDR3 has 13 amino acids. The CDR3 DNA is TGTGCCAGCAGCTTAGGTTTGAGTGAAAAACTGTTTTTT. This translates into CASSLGLSEKLFF.

This chain uses TRBV6-1 with TRBJ2-3; D is perhaps TRBD1 (6 bases). With 4 bases removed from V and 4 bases from J, the gap between germline ends came to 9 bases. This CDR3 spans 13 amino acids. CDR1 is MNHNS and CDR2 is SASEGT in the germline V gene. This CDR3 is CASSGQEADTQYF. CDR3 in DNA: TGTGCCAGCAGTGGACAGGAGGCAGATACGCAGTATTTT.

This clonotype was seen at least ten times. The rearrangement joins TRBV19 to TRBJ2-7, with D possibly TRBD2 on 6 matching bases. The CDR3 totals 15 residues. V shed 5 bases and J shed 5 bases, with 19 bases lying between them. Germline V gene lookup returns CDR1 LNHDA and CDR2 SQIVND (reference sequence). The DNA of the CDR3 is TGTGCCAGTAGTCAAACTGGTGGAGGGAGGAACGAGCAGTACTTC. This sequence encodes CASSQTGGGRNEQYF. The variable domain in full, with the rest retrieved from reference TRBV19 and TRBJ2-7, is DGGITQSPKYLFRKEGQNVTLSCEQNLNHDAMYWYRQDPGQGLRLIYYSQIVNDFQKGDIAEGYSVSREKKESFPLTVTSAQKNPTAFYLCASSQTGGGRNEQYFGPGTRLTVT.

This clonotype was counted many times. Likely a read error: the CDR3 ends without its conserved phenylalanine or tryptophan. The chain is built from TRBV2 and TRBJ1-1, with D perhaps matching TRBD1 (6 bases). Between the trimmed V and J ends, which lost 4 bases and 11 bases, there was a span of 17 bases. The CDR3 covers 13 residues. Germline-derived CDR1 and CDR2 are SNHLY and FYNNEI. The CDR3 is CASSVKEGTRAFL. The CDR3 DNA reads TGTGCCAGCAGTGTCAAGGAAGGGACACGGGCTTTCCTT.

This clonotype appeared once. The rearrangement uses TRBV6-2 or TRBV6-3 and TRBJ1-1, with TRBD1 as a possible D gene (5 bases). This CDR3 has 15 residues. Germline lookup yields CDR1 MNHEY and CDR2 SVGEGT. V shed 0 bases and J shed 4 bases, with 12 bases lying between them. The CDR3 nucleotides read TGTGCCAGCAGTTACTCGAGTGGTGGGGGCACTGAAGCTTTCTTT. It codes for CASSYSSGGGTEAFF.

This clonotype is medium-sized. The genes are TRBV27 and TRBJ1-6; tentative D call: TRBD1 (6 bases). The V end was cut by 6 bases, the J end by 7 bases, with 16 bases between. CDR3 length: 15 amino acids. Germline CDR1 and CDR2: MNHEY and SMNVEV (reference sequence). For the CDR3, the DNA is TGTGCCAGCAGACCTTCGGGACAAGGCAATTCACCCCTCCACTTT. This translates into CASRPSGQGNSPLHF.

The chain employs TRBV6-5 and TRBJ2-2; perhaps TRBD2 as D (6 bases). The CDR3 covers 16 residues. V was trimmed by 2 bases and J by 4 bases, leaving 14 bases between them. The germline V gene has CDR1 MNHEY and CDR2 SVGAGI. CDR3 residues: CASSYEQGLGTGELFF. CDR3 nucleotides: TGTGCCAGCAGTTACGAGCAGGGACTCGGCACCGGGGAGCTGTTTTTT.

V usage is TRBV12-3 or TRBV12-4 and J usage is TRBJ1-3, with D maybe TRBD1 (5 bases). V dropped 6 bases and J dropped 0 bases, with 9 bases sitting between them. CDR3 length equals 14 residues. The CDR3: CASSRQSSGNTIYF. CDR3 DNA: TGTGCCAGCAGCCGACAGAGCTCTGGAAACACCATATATTTT.

Comment on this clonotype: This CDR3 fails to terminate in the conserved phenylalanine or tryptophan, so it likely reflects a read error. The rearrangement joins TRBV28 to TRBJ1-2; D is unclear. This CDR3 has 14 amino acids. V was pared by 10 bases and J by 0 bases, with 15 bases between. From germline, CDR1 is MDHEN and CDR2 SYDVKM. The CDR3 DNA follows: TGTGCCACCTGGGTCTTCCGCGCTAACTATGGCTACACCCTC. This sequence encodes CATWVFRANYGYTL.

About this clonotype itself: This likely traces to a read error, being one base from a far larger clone. The CDR3 here is CASSGSGTSGAETQFF. The CDR3, as DNA: TGTGCCAGTAGTGGGTCCGGGACTAGCGGGGCCGAGACCCAGTTCTTC. V gene TRBV19 combines with J gene TRBJ2-1; 13 nucleotides agree with TRBD2. Germline loops: CDR1 LNHDA, CDR2 SQIVND (reference sequence). This CDR3 is 16 amino acids long. The J segment lost 13 bases and the V segment lost 5 bases, leaving 14 bases of the junction unmatched.

This chain connects TRBV19 to TRBJ1-6, with no clear D. Trimming removed 7 bases from V and 0 bases from J, with 13 bases in between. Germline V gives CDR1 LNHDA, CDR2 SQIVND (reference sequence). This CDR3 has 16 amino acids. The CDR3 region has the DNA TGTGCCAGTAATTCTCGGACGGTCTCCTATAATTCACCCCTCCACTTT. This sequence encodes CASNSRTVSYNSPLHF.